Listed below are T cell receptor beta chains from one sample, sequenced in a study of blood T cell repertoires in COVID-19. This table comes from immunoSEQ multiplex PCR, and its TCRdb copy is limited to in-frame clones, with some not included. The data show 200,000 to 300,000 clones, approximately 83% seen once. Sequences were obtained from peripheral blood. Source of these receptors: a woman aged 25 to 39 who had recovered from COVID-19. The CDR3 runs from the conserved cysteine through the conserved F or W.

len: 14
v_gene: TRBV5-1
j_gene: TRBJ2-7
CDR3aa: CASSLGGDIYEQYF

len: 12
v_gene: TRBV14
j_gene: TRBJ1-2
CDR3aa: CASSQDLGGYTF

len: 16
v_gene: TRBV30
j_gene: TRBJ2-1
CDR3aa: CAWSVERVVSYNEQFF

len: 15
v_gene: TRBV4-3
j_gene: TRBJ2-7
CDR3aa: CASSQDWRASYEQYF

len: 16
v_gene: TRBV5-4
j_gene: TRBJ2-3
CDR3aa: CASSLAQRRDTDTQYF

len: 14
v_gene: TRBV27
j_gene: TRBJ2-1
CDR3aa: CASTQGTPYNEQFF

len: 18
v_gene: TRBV2
j_gene: TRBJ2-5
CDR3aa: CASTEGREGLYGEETQYF

len: 15
v_gene: TRBV9
j_gene: TRBJ2-2
CDR3aa: CASSPGIRNTGELFF

len: 15
v_gene: TRBV18
j_gene: TRBJ1-6
CDR3aa: CASSSQHGEDSPLHF

len: 15
v_gene: TRBV7-6
j_gene: TRBJ2-3
CDR3aa: CASSTTSGGSDTQYF

len: 17
v_gene: TRBV11-2
j_gene: TRBJ2-3
CDR3aa: CASSLVASGGASDTQYF

len: 17
v_gene: TRBV5-4
j_gene: TRBJ2-5
CDR3aa: CASSLRLGGSHQETQYF

len: 15
v_gene: TRBV6-1
j_gene: TRBJ2-2
CDR3aa: CASSEGDRAPGELFF

len: 15
v_gene: TRBV5-1
j_gene: TRBJ2-3
CDR3aa: CASSSGTSGGDTQYF

len: 15
v_gene: TRBV2
j_gene: TRBJ1-2
CDR3aa: CASSGSRDTNYGYTF

len: 17
v_gene: TRBV18
j_gene: TRBJ1-1
CDR3aa: CASSPPLGQGFGTEAFF

len: 17
v_gene: TRBV6-2/TRBV6-3
j_gene: TRBJ2-1
CDR3aa: CASSYRENRAIGDEQFF

len: 14
v_gene: TRBV6-5
j_gene: TRBJ2-2
CDR3aa: CASTIGTSGGELFF

len: 18
v_gene: TRBV5-4
j_gene: TRBJ2-1
CDR3aa: CASSLAFTTAFSYNEQFF

len: 16
v_gene: TRBV7-6
j_gene: TRBJ2-1
CDR3aa: CASSPTEPGVGNEQFF

len: 16
v_gene: TRBV27
j_gene: TRBJ2-1
CDR3aa: CASSTLLAGGFNEQFF

len: 15
v_gene: TRBV2
j_gene: TRBJ1-1
CDR3aa: CASWSGTIMNTEAFF

len: 14
v_gene: TRBV9
j_gene: TRBJ1-2
CDR3aa: CASGFGSINYGYTF

len: 14
v_gene: TRBV9
j_gene: TRBJ2-2
CDR3aa: CASSGSTGTGELFF

len: 13
v_gene: TRBV5-1
j_gene: TRBJ2-3
CDR3aa: CASMEGSADTQYF

len: 14
v_gene: TRBV6-1
j_gene: TRBJ2-7
CDR3aa: CASSWTGGTYEQYF

len: 11
v_gene: TRBV10-3
j_gene: TRBJ1-2
CDR3aa: CAISGIYGYTF

len: 17
v_gene: TRBV9
j_gene: TRBJ2-7
CDR3aa: CASSVGEGQAFSYEQYF

len: 14
v_gene: TRBV2
j_gene: TRBJ2-7
CDR3aa: CASREGAGGYEQYF

len: 17
v_gene: TRBV7-3
j_gene: TRBJ2-7
CDR3aa: CARKGTGAPQSSYEQYF

len: 14
v_gene: TRBV5-5
j_gene: TRBJ2-1
CDR3aa: CASSLETAHREQFF

len: 15
v_gene: TRBV6-5
j_gene: TRBJ1-2
CDR3aa: CASSYSKLIRYGYTF

len: 12
v_gene: TRBV2
j_gene: TRBJ2-5
CDR3aa: CASSNDGETQYF

len: 16
v_gene: TRBV30
j_gene: TRBJ2-1
CDR3aa: CAWSVDGGGASHEQFF

len: 14
v_gene: TRBV5-1
j_gene: TRBJ1-1
CDR3aa: CASSLNREGSEAFF

len: 15
v_gene: TRBV5-4
j_gene: TRBJ1-2
CDR3aa: CASSPDGTVLYGYTF